Each of the 24 T cell receptor beta chains below was sequenced from the same sample in a study of cytomegalovirus exposure and HLA in healthy donors. The PCR was carried out with 60 Vbeta primers and 13 Jbeta primers. Clones were read by immunoSEQ multiplex PCR, and TCRdb kept only the in-frame ones, dropping some. The data contain about 160,000 clones, about 60% of them singletons. Input material: PBMCs. Source of these receptors: a woman aged 60-75 years in good health and CMV-seropositive.

This clone was observed a few times. The chain is built from TRBV9 and TRBJ1-2; D is ambiguous. Germline lookup yields CDR1 SGDLS and CDR2 YYNGEE. The CDR3 totals 17 residues. Trimming removed 0 bases from V and 4 bases from J, with 19 bases in between. The CDR3 reads CASSVEKTTGGFYGYTF. CDR3 nucleotide sequence: TGTGCCAGCAGCGTAGAGAAGACAACCGGAGGGTTCTATGGCTACACCTTC. The complete variable domain, with remaining parts taken from reference TRBV9 and TRBJ1-2, reads DSGVTQTPKHLITATGQRVTLRCSPRSGDLSVYWYQQSLDQGLQFLIQYYNGEERAKGNILERFSAQQFPDLHSELNLSSLELGDSALYFCASSVEKTTGGFYGYTFGSGTRLTVV.

The chain is built from TRBV5-1 and TRBJ2-5, with 9 bases fitting TRBD1. CDR3 length: 16 residues. Per germline, CDR1 SGHRS and CDR2 YFSETQ. The trim removed 3 bases at V and 5 bases at J, leaving 11 bases unmatched. The CDR3, as DNA: TGCGCCAGCAGCTGGGGACAGGGTACGTTGATGGAGACCCAGTACTTC. Its translation: CASSWGQGTLMETQYF.

J is TRBJ2-1 and V is TRBV27, with D unresolved. The CDR3 totals 15 residues. Germline CDR1 MNHEY, CDR2 SMNVEV (reference sequence). V was shortened by 2 bases and J by 0 bases, with 8 bases between the two germline ends. This CDR3 is CASSLLESSYNEQFF. Written as DNA, the CDR3 is TGTGCCAGCAGTTTACTAGAGAGCTCCTACAATGAGCAGTTCTTC.

This sequence joins TRBV9 and TRBJ2-7, with 11 bases that match TRBD2. Trimming took 0 bases from V and 3 from J; bases not matched to a gene: 5. CDR1 SGDLS and CDR2 YYNGEE come from the germline V gene. This CDR3 comprises 16 residues. The CDR3 region has the DNA TGTGCCAGCAGCGTAGCCGGGACTAGCGGAATCTACGAGCAGTACTTC. Encoded protein: CASSVAGTSGIYEQYF.

The chain recombines TRBV27 with TRBJ2-5, with 9 bases that match TRBD1. The J call may not be correct, given that the DNA end is closer to TRBJ2-7. This CDR3 is built from 16 residues. Germline loops: CDR1 MNHEY, CDR2 SMNVEV (reference sequence). CDR3 in amino acids: CASSLLGGQGLYEQYF. The CDR3 DNA is TGTGCCAGCAGTTTACTGGGGGGACAGGGACTTTACGAGCAGTACTTC.

The chain is built from TRBV11-3 and TRBJ2-1, with 11 bases fitting TRBD2. CDR1 is SGHNT, CDR2 YENEEA, per germline. V was pared by 5 bases and J by 0 bases, with 6 bases of the junction left unmatched. CDR3 size: 17 residues. CDR3: CASSRTSGSFSYNEQFF. In DNA form, the CDR3 reads TGTGCCAGCAGCCGAACTAGCGGGAGTTTCTCCTACAATGAGCAGTTCTTC.

The gene calls are TRBV29-1 and TRBJ2-3; possibly TRBD2 for D (5 bases). The germline gives CDR1 SQVTM, CDR2 ANQGSEA. There are 14 residues in the CDR3. Trimming pared 3 bases from V and 4 bases from J, leaving 14 bases between. The CDR3 here is CSVDRGGSADTQYF. The DNA for the CDR3 is TGCAGCGTTGATCGAGGTGGGAGCGCAGATACGCAGTATTTT.

This chain uses TRBV7-2 with TRBJ2-6, with 9 nucleotides matching TRBD1. Germline V lookup: CDR1 SGHTA, CDR2 FQGNSA. With 5 bases clipped from V and 0 bases from J, the junction kept 8 bases outside the gene matches. This CDR3 is built from 18 residues. This CDR3 reads CASSLRQGGISGANVLTF. The CDR3 DNA reads as TGTGCCAGCAGCCTAAGACAGGGGGGAATCTCTGGGGCCAACGTCCTGACTTTC.

This chain uses TRBV2 with TRBJ2-3, with D perhaps matching TRBD1 (6 bases). The CDR3 sequence is 14 residues long. V lost 7 bases to trimming and J lost 2 bases, with 13 bases between them. Germline CDR1 SNHLY, CDR2 FYNNEI. As DNA, the CDR3 is TGTGCCAGCAAACCGGGACAATTCACAGATACGCAGTATTTT. It yields the protein CASKPGQFTDTQYF.

The chain links TRBV28 to TRBJ1-2; a possible D gene is TRBD1 (5 bases). The CDR3 consists of 14 residues. Germline CDR1 is MDHEN and CDR2 is SYDVKM. The V gene lost 10 bases and the J gene lost 1 base, with 16 bases spanning the gap. The CDR3 protein is CATNTGSFNYGYTF. DNA for the CDR3: TGTGCCACCAATACAGGATCCTTTAACTATGGCTACACCTTC.

The rearrangement links TRBV6-1 to TRBJ1-1, with 9 bases identical to TRBD1. V was clipped by 8 bases and J by 5 bases; unmatched bases: 12. The V gene's germline CDR1 is MNHNS and CDR2 SASEGT. The CDR3 extends over 15 amino acids. The CDR3 protein is CASALAGTGRTEAFF. The CDR3 DNA reads as TGTGCCAGCGCTTTGGCGGGGACAGGGCGGACTGAAGCTTTCTTT.

V gene TRBV7-2 combines with J gene TRBJ2-1; the match to TRBD1 covers 8 bases. Per germline, CDR1 SGHTA and CDR2 FQGNSA. This CDR3 is 16 amino acids long. The trim removed 2 bases at V and 7 bases at J, leaving 10 bases unmatched. The CDR3 DNA reads TGTGCCAGCAGCTTACAGGGGGCAGTGTGGTCGAATGAGCAGTTCTTC. Its translation: CASSLQGAVWSNEQFF.

The chain is built from TRBV30 and TRBJ1-1, with unresolved D. This CDR3 contains 13 residues. V was pared by 2 bases and J by 4 bases, with 11 bases between. Germline loops: CDR1 GTSNPN, CDR2 SVGIG (reference sequence). The CDR3 spells CAWSSEGVTEAFF. The DNA of the CDR3 is TGTGCCTGGAGTTCGGAGGGTGTCACTGAAGCTTTCTTT.

This rearrangement joins TRBV5-4 to TRBJ2-5; D is undetermined. The CDR3 contains 14 residues. V gave up 2 bases and J gave up 0 bases, with 8 bases separating them. The germline CDR1 and CDR2 sequences are SGHNT and YYREEE (reference sequence). The CDR3 region has the DNA TGTGCCAGCAGCTTACGAGGAAACCAAGAGACCCAGTACTTC. Residues: CASSLRGNQETQYF.

The chain combines TRBV6-5 with TRBJ2-5, with a possible D match to TRBD1 (5 bases). CDR1 and CDR2 (germline): MNHEY, SVGAGI. Trimming stripped 5 bases from V and 2 bases from J, with 9 bases between. There are 13 residues in the CDR3. This CDR3 is CASSDRQQETQYF. In DNA form, the CDR3 reads TGTGCCAGCAGTGATCGACAGCAAGAGACCCAGTACTTC.

V is TRBV7-9 and J is TRBJ2-5; D might be TRBD1 (6 bases). Germline CDR1 SEHNR, CDR2 FQNEAQ (reference sequence). Between the trimmed V and J ends, which lost 2 bases and 1 base, there was a span of 11 bases. The CDR3 spans 15 residues. The CDR3 DNA reads TGTGCCAGCAGCTTAAGTCGACAGGCCCAAGAGACCCAGTACTTC. Translated: CASSLSRQAQETQYF. Drawing the rest from reference TRBV7-9 and TRBJ2-5, the complete variable domain is DTGVSQNPRHKITKRGQNVTFRCDPISEHNRLYWYRQTLGQGPEFLTYFQNEAQLEKSRLLSDRFSAERPKGSFSTLEIQRTEQGDSAMYLCASSLSRQAQETQYFGPGTRLLVL.

The rearrangement links TRBV11-2 to TRBJ1-5, with 7 positions matching TRBD1. Germline V gives CDR1 SGHAT, CDR2 FQNNGV. This CDR3 is built from 13 residues. V lost 4 bases to trimming and J lost 4 bases; unmatched junction nucleotides: 1. The CDR3 here is CASSWDRNQPQHF. CDR3 in DNA: TGTGCCAGCAGCTGGGACAGAAATCAGCCCCAGCATTTT.

The rearrangement joins TRBV18 to TRBJ2-2; tentatively, D is TRBD2 (6 bases). Germline V gives CDR1 KGHSH, CDR2 LQKENI. The V end lost 4 bases, the J end lost 5 bases, and 14 bases lay between the germline ends. This CDR3 comprises 15 residues. DNA for the CDR3: TGTGCCAGCTCACTAACCCCGGCGGGGACCGGGGAGCTGTTTTTT. It specifies CASSLTPAGTGELFF.

The chain couples TRBV9 to TRBJ2-7, with 13 bases fitting TRBD2. CDR3 size: 16 residues. CDR1 SGDLS and CDR2 YYNGEE come from the germline V gene. After removal of 3 bases from V and 3 bases from J, the junction contained 6 bases not matched to a gene. The DNA of the CDR3 is TGTGCCAGCAGCGCCGAACTAGCGGGAGGGTTCTACGAGCAGTACTTC. Residues: CASSAELAGGFYEQYF.

The V call is TRBV5-1, the J call TRBJ2-7, with 10 nucleotides matching TRBD1. This CDR3 comprises 15 residues. With V trimmed by 4 bases and J by 5 bases, 9 bases remained unmatched. Germline lookup yields CDR1 SGHRS and CDR2 YFSETQ. CDR3 sequence: CASSPKTGGMNEQYF. CDR3 coding DNA: TGCGCCAGCAGCCCTAAGACAGGGGGCATGAACGAGCAGTACTTC. Combining the CDR3 with reference TRBV5-1 and TRBJ2-7 gives the whole variable domain KAGVTQTPRYLIKTRGQQVTLSCSPISGHRSVSWYQQTPGQGLQFLFEYFSETQRNKGNFPGRFSGRQFSNSRSEMNVSTLELGDSALYLCASSPKTGGMNEQYFGPGTRLTVT.

This chain links TRBV2 with TRBJ2-1; no clear D gene. In germline, CDR1 is SNHLY, CDR2 FYNNEI. The CDR3 is made up of 13 amino acids. Between the trimmed V and J ends, which lost 0 bases and 16 bases, there was a span of 16 bases. The CDR3 spells CASSEALNRNAFF. For the CDR3, the DNA is TGTGCCAGCAGTGAAGCGCTTAACAGAAACGCCTTCTTC.

The CDR3 is CASQAKVYSNQPQHF. The CDR3 bases are TGTGCGTCGCAGGCGAAAGTTTATAGCAATCAGCCCCAGCATTTT. The J gene is TRBJ1-5, the V gene TRBV28, with D unclear. The CDR3 is made up of 15 amino acids. CDR1 and CDR2 from the germline V gene are MDHEN and SYDVKM.

This clone was observed a few times. The chain joins TRBV4-2 to TRBJ2-2; 10 positions agree with TRBD2. CDR3 length: 15 residues. Germline-derived CDR1 and CDR2 are LGHNA and YNFKEQ. The ends lost 2 bases at V and 3 bases at J; junction bases unmatched: 0. The CDR3 region is CASSQLAGDTGELFF. The CDR3 DNA sequence: TGTGCCAGCAGCCAACTAGCGGGAGACACCGGGGAGCTGTTTTTT.

V usage is TRBV9 and J usage is TRBJ1-4, with 7 bases lining up with TRBD1. The trim removed 3 bases at V and 5 bases at J, leaving 4 bases unmatched. CDR3 length: 14 amino acids. Germline V gene data show CDR1 as SGDLS and CDR2 as YYNGEE. CDR3 amino acids: CASSAGTANEKLFF. The CDR3 DNA reads TGTGCCAGCAGCGCCGGGACAGCCAATGAAAAACTGTTTTTT.